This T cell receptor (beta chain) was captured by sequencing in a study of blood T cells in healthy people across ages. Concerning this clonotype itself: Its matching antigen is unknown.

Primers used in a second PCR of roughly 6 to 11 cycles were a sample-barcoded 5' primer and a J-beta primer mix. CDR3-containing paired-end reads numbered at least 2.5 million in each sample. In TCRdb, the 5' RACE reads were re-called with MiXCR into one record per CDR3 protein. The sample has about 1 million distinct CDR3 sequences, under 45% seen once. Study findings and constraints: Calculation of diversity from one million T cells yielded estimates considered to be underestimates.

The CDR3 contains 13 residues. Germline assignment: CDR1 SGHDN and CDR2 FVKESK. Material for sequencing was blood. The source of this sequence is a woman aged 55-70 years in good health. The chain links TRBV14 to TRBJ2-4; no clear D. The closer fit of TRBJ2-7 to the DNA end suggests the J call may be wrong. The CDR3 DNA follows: TGTGCCAGCAGCCAAGACTCAGCCTACGAGCAGTACTTC. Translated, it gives CASSQDSAYEQYF.